Shown below are 11 T cell receptor beta chains from a single sample sequenced in a study of neurological immune-mediated disorders. TCRdb called the 5' RACE reads again in MiXCR, with one record for every CDR3 protein. The table shows 50,000 or so distinct CDR3 sequences, with about 26% occurring only once. The sample taken for sequencing was PBMCs. All receptors come from a woman aged 70-85 years in good health.

This clonotype was counted many times. This chain links TRBV6-5 with TRBJ2-2, with 11 bases identical to TRBD1. The CDR3 is made up of 15 amino acids. CDR1 and CDR2 (germline): MNHEY, SVGAGI. The trim removed 2 bases at V and 9 bases at J, leaving 5 bases unmatched. This CDR3 is CASSYSGTGGRELFF. The CDR3 DNA reads as TGTGCCAGCAGTTACAGTGGGACAGGGGGTAGGGAGCTGTTTTTT.

The table lists this clonotype with many counts. J is TRBJ2-1 and V is TRBV28; D call uncertain. CDR1 and CDR2 from the germline V gene are MDHEN and SYDVKM. V lost 6 bases, J lost 9 bases, and 15 bases lay in between. This CDR3 is built from 13 residues. CDR3 protein: CASSLPYYGEQFF. CDR3 bases: TGTGCCAGCAGCCTGCCGTACTACGGTGAGCAGTTCTTC.

This clonotype showed up many times. The CDR3 reads CASSANGRGGYGYTF. The CDR3 DNA reads as TGTGCCAGCAGTGCCAACGGAAGAGGGGGCTATGGCTACACCTTC. J is TRBJ1-2 and V is TRBV6-6; D might be TRBD1 (6 bases). Germline values: CDR1 MNHNY, CDR2 SVGAGI (reference sequence). V shed 5 bases and J shed 4 bases, with 17 bases lying between them. This CDR3 comprises 15 residues.

The chain recombines TRBV15 with TRBJ2-7; possible D gene TRBD1, 5 bases. Germline CDR1 reads LNHNV; CDR2 reads YYDKDF (reference sequence). The CDR3 contains 14 residues. Trimming stripped 6 bases from V and 6 bases from J, with 18 bases between. The CDR3 region has the DNA TGTGCCACCAGACCGCCAGGGCCATTGCGCGAGCAGTACTTC. Its protein is CATRPPGPLREQYF.

This clonotype was found many times. The V and J genes are TRBV5-1 and TRBJ2-7; either TRBD1 or TRBD2 may supply D (5 bases each). With 2 bases removed from V and 0 bases from J, the gap between germline ends came to 24 bases. Germline V gene data show CDR1 as SGHRS and CDR2 as YFSETQ. The CDR3 runs to 19 residues. The CDR3 coding sequence is TGCGCCAGCAGCTTCGCTCCGGGACCACTGACCCTTACCTCCTACGAGCAGTACTTC. Its protein product is CASSFAPGPLTLTSYEQYF.

At least ten counts were recorded for this clonotype. The chain uses TRBV5-1 and TRBJ2-7, with D possibly TRBD2 on 6 matching bases. Germline V CDR1 and CDR2: SGHRS, YFSETQ. The CDR3 contains 15 residues. Trimming cost V 0 bases and J 6 bases, with 16 bases left between them. CDR3 nucleotides: TGCGCCAGCAGCTTGGGCGTCGCTGGGGGAGGCGAGCAGTACTTC. As protein: CASSLGVAGGGEQYF.

This clonotype was counted many times. V gene TRBV11-2 combines with J gene TRBJ2-5; no clear D gene. Germline V gene lookup returns CDR1 SGHAT and CDR2 FQNNGV. V shed 6 bases and J shed 7 bases, with 9 bases lying between them. The CDR3 length is 11 residues. This CDR3 is CASRLVGTQYF. CDR3 bases: TGTGCCAGCAGACTGGTGGGGACCCAGTACTTC.

The V and J genes are TRBV10-3 and TRBJ2-1, with TRBD1 identical over 8 bases. This CDR3 comprises 15 residues. Per the germline V gene, CDR1 is ENHRY and CDR2 is SYGVKD. V lost 0 bases to trimming and J lost 4 bases; unmatched junction nucleotides: 2. The DNA for the CDR3 is TGTGCCATCAGTGAGTCGCAGGGGGCGTACAATGAGCAGTTCTTC. It codes for CAISESQGAYNEQFF.

This clonotype was detected ten times or more. This chain connects TRBV9 to TRBJ2-6; D gene uncertain. Per the germline V gene, CDR1 is SGDLS and CDR2 is YYNGEE. V was trimmed by 3 bases and J by 0 bases, leaving 4 bases between them. The CDR3 runs to 14 residues. Here the CDR3 DNA reads TGTGCCAGCAGCGGACACTCTGGGGCCAACGTCCTGACTTTC. It is translated as CASSGHSGANVLTF.

The rearrangement uses TRBV29-1 and TRBJ2-1; 7 positions match TRBD2. This CDR3 contains 15 residues. V shed 7 bases, J shed 3 bases, and the junction held 12 bases outside the gene matches. The germline V gene encodes CDR1 SQVTM and CDR2 ANQGSEA. The CDR3 protein is CSAFQRGILYNEQFF. DNA for the CDR3: TGCAGCGCTTTTCAGCGGGGTATTCTCTACAATGAGCAGTTCTTC.

To note about this clonotype: A much larger clone differs from this one at a single base, so this may be a read error. The V gene is TRBV7-9, the J gene TRBJ2-1, with D uncertain. This CDR3 contains 14 residues. Germline loops: CDR1 SEHNR, CDR2 FQNEAQ (reference sequence). DNA of the CDR3: TGTGCCATCAGCCCCCGGGCGGTCTTTAGCGAGCAGTTCTTC. The encoded protein is CAISPRAVFSEQFF. Filled out from reference TRBV7-9 and TRBJ2-1, the complete variable domain reads DTGVSQNPRHKITKRGQNVTFRCDPISEHNRLYWYRQTLGQGPEFLTYFQNEAQLEKSRLLSDRFSAERPKGSFSTLEIQRTEQGDSAMYLCAISPRAVFSEQFFGPGTRLTVL.